The rows below give T cell receptor beta chains drawn from one sample of a study of T cell responses to AZD1222 COVID-19 vaccine. Generated by immunoSEQ multiplex PCR, the TCRdb table keeps only in-frame clones and is missing some. The table lists under 140,000 clones, 88% of them singletons. The sample consisted of peripheral blood, taken on day 0 of AZD1222 vaccination. The receptors shown here come from an adult in good health. Both conserved end residues are part of each CDR3. Each record gives: CDR3 DNA, CDR3 protein, J gene, clone size, CDR3 length, D gene, V gene. A D gene is named only where the DNA matches it firmly. Size is stated for part of the rows, as once, few or many counts, or as a class when the clone is expanded.

TGTGCCAGCAGCTTGGACTATGAGCAGTTCTTC CASSLDYEQFF TRBJ2-1 . 11 . TRBV5-6
TGTGCCAGCAGGGGGGGCCACAGGATTAGCACAGATACGCAGTATTTT CASRGGHRISTDTQYF TRBJ2-3 . 16 . TRBV11-2
TGCGCCAGCAGCTTTACCCGGGACACTGAAGCTTTCTTT CASSFTRDTEAFF TRBJ1-1 . 13 . TRBV5-1
TGTGCCAGCAGCGTAGCCGGGACTAGCGGGAGGGCCGGGGAGCTGTTTTTT CASSVAGTSGRAGELFF TRBJ2-2 . 17 TRBD2 TRBV9
TGTGCCAGCAGCTCTAACGGCGCCCCTAGCTCCTACGAGCAGTACTTC CASSSNGAPSSYEQYF TRBJ2-7 . 16 . TRBV5-4
TGTGCCAGCAGGGACGGCGGGGCCGGGGAGCTGTTTTTT CASRDGGAGELFF TRBJ2-2 . 13 . TRBV7-9
TGTGCCAGCAGCCCCAATGCCCCCCAGGTGGGAAACACTGAAGCTTTCTTT CASSPNAPQVGNTEAFF TRBJ1-1 . 17 . TRBV16
TGTGCCAGCAGCTCGCAGGGCCTCGGGACCCAGTACTTC CASSSQGLGTQYF TRBJ2-5 once 13 . TRBV6-5
TGTGCCAGCAGCACAAACCAACCAAGGACAGGGGCAGCCTACGAGCAGTACTTC CASSTNQPRTGAAYEQYF TRBJ2-7 . 18 TRBD1 TRBV7-9
TGTGCCAGCAGACGGGCGAACACTGAAGCTTTCTTT CASRRANTEAFF TRBJ1-1 . 12 . TRBV3-1/TRBV3-2
TGTGCCACCCGGGGCAGCACTGAAGCTTTCTTT CATRGSTEAFF TRBJ1-1 . 11 . TRBV15
TGCGCCAGCAGCTTGGGGGCAGACTCCTACGAGCAGTACTTC CASSLGADSYEQYF TRBJ2-7 few 14 . TRBV5-1
TGTGCCAGCAGGGTCACTTTGGGTTCCACCGGGGAGCTGTTTTTT CASRVTLGSTGELFF TRBJ2-2 . 15 . TRBV2
TGTGCCAGCAGCGGCGGAAACACCATATATTTT CASSGGNTIYF TRBJ1-3 . 11 . TRBV7-9
TGTGCCACCAGTCTAGGCGGGTCCTACGAGCAGTACTTC CATSLGGSYEQYF TRBJ2-7 . 13 . TRBV24-1
TGCAGCGTTGAACGCCAGCTGAACACTGAAGCTTTCTTT CSVERQLNTEAFF TRBJ1-1 few 13 . TRBV29-1
TGTGCTAGTGGTTCCCCCCCTTACGAGCAGTACTTC CASGSPPYEQYF TRBJ2-7 . 12 . TRBV12-5
TGTGCCAGCAGTGAAACAGGGGAGAGTCTGTTTTTT CASSETGESLFF TRBJ1-4 . 12 TRBD1 TRBV2
TGCGCCAGCAGCTTGGTGGGTTGGAATGAAAAACTGTTTTTT CASSLVGWNEKLFF TRBJ1-4 . 14 . TRBV5-1
TGTGCCAGCAGGGACGTTTCGAGCTCCTACGAGCAGTACTTC CASRDVSSSYEQYF TRBJ2-7 . 14 . TRBV6-5
TGTGCCAGCAGTTTTCGTCAGGGTCTCATCGACGAGCAGTACTTC CASSFRQGLIDEQYF TRBJ2-7 . 15 . TRBV27
TGTGCCAGTAGTATCAGGAATGAGCAGTTCTTC CASSIRNEQFF TRBJ2-1 once 11 . TRBV19
TGTGCCAGCCAAGGGGACGAGGGGCGCAACGGGGAGCTGTTTTTT CASQGDEGRNGELFF TRBJ2-2 . 15 . TRBV6-6
TGCGCCAGCAGCGAGGCTGACAGATACTATGGCTACACCTTC CASSEADRYYGYTF TRBJ1-2 . 14 . TRBV5-1
TGTGCCAGCACCGCGGGACCTGGGAATAATTCACCCCTCCACTTT CASTAGPGNNSPLHF TRBJ1-6 . 15 . TRBV6-5
TGTGCCAGCAGCTTAGCGCAGGGGGCGCAAACTCTCTATGGCTACACCTTC CASSLAQGAQTLYGYTF TRBJ1-2 . 17 TRBD1 TRBV7-8
TGTGCCAGCAGTGGAAGACACATTAGCAATCAGCCCCAGCATTTT CASSGRHISNQPQHF TRBJ1-5 . 15 . TRBV2
TGTGCCAGCAGTTACTCGATGGGGTACACTGAAGCTTTCTTT CASSYSMGYTEAFF TRBJ1-1 . 14 . TRBV6-5
TGTGCCAGCAGTTCCGAGGGGAGCACTGAAGCTTTCTTT CASSSEGSTEAFF TRBJ1-1 . 13 . TRBV28